Following are 23 T cell receptor beta chains from one sample sequenced in a study of CD8 T cells in ankylosing spondylitis (dated 2017 in TCRdb). The library came from 5' RACE. The sequencer listed for this sample is Illumina HiSeq 2500. In TCRdb, the public reads were trimmed at Q25 with fastp and aligned with MiXCR, with productive beta chains retained. Each record represents a unique CDR3 protein, reported with the most common genes and DNA among its rows. Here the sample has 300,000 to 400,000 distinct CDR3 sequences; 20% occur a single time. The ten largest clones take up under 15% of the sample. Sequenced sample: blood, either unsorted or a sorted T cell fraction (not recorded which). These receptors were collected from a male donor with ankylosing spondylitis or in good health (not recorded which).

The CDR3 region has the DNA TGTGCCAGCAGTGAGGCGGGGGGCCTCACCGGGGAGCTGTTTTTT. The encoded protein is CASSEAGGLTGELFF. The rearrangement joins TRBV6-1 to TRBJ2-2; the match to TRBD2 covers 8 bases. CDR3 length: 15 amino acids. V trimming: 3 bases; J trimming: 4 bases; junction bases outside the gene matches: 4. Germline V CDR1 and CDR2: MNHNS, SASEGT.

This clonotype was seen more than once but under ten times. The chain joins TRBV10-1 to TRBJ2-7, with D perhaps matching TRBD2 (6 bases). Germline loops: CDR1 WNHNN, CDR2 SYGVQD (reference sequence). V lost 3 bases and J lost 0, with 12 bases in between. The CDR3 runs to 15 residues. CDR3 DNA sequence: TGCGCCAGCAGTGAAGGGACTTACAGCTCCTACGAGCAGTACTTC. It encodes CASSEGTYSSYEQYF.

The rearrangement links TRBV15 to TRBJ2-3; D is perhaps TRBD2 (5 bases). Looked up from germline, CDR1 is LNHNV and CDR2 is YYDKDF (reference sequence). The ends were cut back, 1 base at V and 0 bases at J, with 5 bases in the middle. There are 14 residues in the CDR3. For the CDR3, the DNA is TGTGCCACCAGCAGAGCGGGGAGCACAGATACGCAGTATTTT. This translates into CATSRAGSTDTQYF.

The chain combines TRBV20-1 with TRBJ2-2, with D perhaps matching TRBD1 or TRBD2 (5 bases each). The CDR3 extends over 15 amino acids. Germline V lookup: CDR1 DFQATT, CDR2 SNEGSKA (reference sequence). The V end was cut by 0 bases, the J end by 10 bases, with 18 bases between. The CDR3 coding sequence is TGCAGTGCTAGAGATGGGTTAGTCGGGGCCGCGGAGCTGTTTTTT. Translation: CSARDGLVGAAELFF.

In this sample, this clonotype turned up many times. CDR3 nucleotides: TGTGCCAGCAGTCCTGCTACTAGCCTACAAGAGACCCAGTACTTC. Protein product: CASSPATSLQETQYF. This chain connects TRBV12-3 or TRBV12-4 to TRBJ2-5; the D gene is possibly TRBD2 (6 bases). The CDR3 extends over 15 amino acids. Trimming pared 5 bases from V and 2 bases from J, leaving 15 bases between.

There are a few counts of this clonotype. The CDR3 DNA reads as TGTGCCACCCGACAGAACAATGAGCAGTTCTTC. It translates to CATRQNNEQFF. The V and J genes are TRBV15 and TRBJ2-1; perhaps TRBD1 as D (5 bases). V was cut by 8 bases and J by 5 bases, with 7 bases left in between. CDR3 length: 11 amino acids. Looked up from germline, CDR1 is LNHNV and CDR2 is YYDKDF (reference sequence).

This clonotype was counted only a few times. The chain couples TRBV6-4 to TRBJ2-3; no definite D call. V lost 5 bases, J lost 5 bases, and 14 bases lay in between. The CDR3 length is 14 residues. Germline V lookup: CDR1 MRHNA, CDR2 SNTAGT. The CDR3 reads CASSPSEEGDTQYF. The CDR3, as DNA: TGTGCCAGCAGTCCGAGCGAGGAAGGAGATACGCAGTATTTT.

This clonotype was counted only a few times. The J gene is TRBJ2-1, the V gene TRBV11-1; maybe TRBD2 (6 bases). V shed 7 bases and J shed 6 bases, with 28 bases lying between them. The CDR3 consists of 18 residues. Germline lookup yields CDR1 SGHAT and CDR2 FQDESV (reference sequence). CDR3 in DNA: TGTGCCAGCAAGTCGGAGACACCAAGACTAGAGGGGCCCAATGAGCAGTTCTTC. This encodes CASKSETPRLEGPNEQFF.

This chain joins TRBV24-1 and TRBJ1-5; the D is unclear. Germline assignment: CDR1 KGHDR and CDR2 SFDVKD. Deletions cut 5 bases from V and 3 bases from J, with 13 bases between. The CDR3 extends over 15 amino acids. The CDR3: CATSAAGSDNQPQHF. The CDR3 DNA reads TGTGCCACCAGTGCCGCGGGATCGGACAATCAGCCCCAGCATTTT.

Only a few counts were recorded for this clonotype. The CDR3 reads CSAPSSDYNEQFF. In DNA, the CDR3 is TGCAGTGCTCCCTCTAGCGACTACAATGAGCAGTTCTTC. V gene TRBV20-1 combines with J gene TRBJ2-1; TRBD2 is a possible D gene (6 bases). Trimming removed 5 bases from V and 3 bases from J, with 11 bases in between. This CDR3 region has 13 residues. Germline CDR1 is DFQATT and CDR2 is SNEGSKA (reference sequence).

This clonotype has a handful of counts. As DNA, the CDR3 is TGTGCCAGCAGCCTGGGGACTAGCGGGTATTCCGAGCAGTACTTC. Residues: CASSLGTSGYSEQYF. The rearrangement joins TRBV5-4 to TRBJ2-7, with 12 bases identical to TRBD2. With V trimmed by 4 bases and J by 6 bases, 8 bases remained unmatched. The CDR3 totals 15 residues. Germline assignment: CDR1 SGHNT and CDR2 YYREEE (reference sequence).

This clonotype was recorded a few times. The CDR3 loop is CASRETGIYGYTF. CDR3 nucleotides: TGTGCCAGCAGGGAGACAGGGATCTATGGCTACACCTTC. This sequence joins TRBV2 and TRBJ1-2; 7 bases are a match to TRBD1. CDR1 is SNHLY and CDR2 is FYNNEI in the germline V gene. V was clipped by 6 bases and J by 4 bases; unmatched bases: 5. The CDR3 runs to 13 residues. Using reference TRBV2 and TRBJ1-2 for the parts outside the CDR3, the full variable domain is EPEVTQTPSHQVTQMGQEVILRCVPISNHLYFYWYRQILGQKVEFLVSFYNNEISEKSEIFDDQFSVERPDGSNFTLKIRSTKLEDSAMYFCASRETGIYGYTFGSGTRLTVV.

This clonotype was observed many times. The chain joins TRBV9 to TRBJ2-7; D possibly corresponds to TRBD2 (7 bases). The CDR3 sequence is 13 residues long. Germline CDR1 reads SGDLS; CDR2 reads YYNGEE. Trimming cost V 3 bases and J 5 bases, with 12 bases left between them. CDR3 nucleotides: TGTGCCAGCAGCGCGGGGGGCGTCGACGAGCAGTACTTC. It yields the protein CASSAGGVDEQYF.

This clonotype was seen more than once but under ten times. This rearrangement joins TRBV20-1 to TRBJ2-2; 7 bases agree with TRBD2. V dropped 2 bases and J dropped 10; count of bases not matched to a gene: 7. The CDR3 contains 13 residues. From germline, CDR1 is DFQATT and CDR2 SNEGSKA (reference sequence). The CDR3 sequence: CSARRDYESELFF. The CDR3 coding sequence is TGCAGTGCTAGAAGGGACTATGAGTCGGAGCTGTTTTTT.

V is TRBV7-9 and J is TRBJ2-3; D may be TRBD1 (6 bases). The CDR3 consists of 17 residues. Germline V gene sequence: CDR1 SEHNR, CDR2 FQNEAQ (reference sequence). Trimming removed 3 bases from V and 2 bases from J, with 18 bases in between. Here the CDR3 DNA reads TGTGCCAGCAGCTTGAGGTCCCGGCAGGGGTACACAGATACGCAGTATTTT. Encoded protein: CASSLRSRQGYTDTQYF. Variable domain in full (rest from reference TRBV7-9 and TRBJ2-3): DTGVSQNPRHKITKRGQNVTFRCDPISEHNRLYWYRQTLGQGPEFLTYFQNEAQLEKSRLLSDRFSAERPKGSFSTLEIQRTEQGDSAMYLCASSLRSRQGYTDTQYFGPGTRLTVL.

V and J are TRBV27 and TRBJ2-7; D may be TRBD2 (6 bases). Germline V lookup: CDR1 MNHEY, CDR2 SMNVEV (reference sequence). The germline V and J ends were trimmed by 3 bases and 5 bases, with 14 bases remaining between them. This CDR3 is 14 amino acids long. The CDR3 loop reads CASSFTSEGHEQYF. CDR3 in DNA: TGTGCCAGCAGTTTCACGTCGGAGGGACACGAGCAGTACTTC.

Note on this clonotype: Compared with germline, one end of the junction differs, possibly owing to a read error. This sequence joins TRBV9 and TRBJ2-1; possibly TRBD2 for D (6 bases). Germline values: CDR1 SGDLS, CDR2 YYNGEE. This CDR3 spans 15 amino acids. This CDR3 is CDSSVWAGSYNEQFF. In nucleotides, the CDR3 is TGTGACAGCAGCGTATGGGCGGGGTCCTACAATGAGCAGTTCTTC.

Only a few counts were recorded for this clonotype. The chain couples TRBV20-1 to TRBJ2-3, with 7 bases aligning to TRBD1. CDR3 length: 14 residues. Germline V lookup: CDR1 DFQATT, CDR2 SNEGSKA (reference sequence). J lost 8 bases, V lost 5 bases, and 13 bases had no gene match. The CDR3 region is CSAPDRDALGTQYF. For the CDR3, the DNA is TGCAGTGCTCCCGACAGGGACGCCCTCGGTACGCAGTATTTT.

This clonotype has at least ten counts. The rearrangement joins TRBV5-6 to TRBJ2-2; D call uncertain. There are 13 residues in the CDR3. Germline CDR1 is SGHDT and CDR2 is YYEEEE. Trimming cost V 3 bases and J 2 bases, with 5 bases left between them. The CDR3 DNA reads as TGTGCCAGCAGCTCCATTAACACCGGGGAGCTGTTTTTT. Protein product: CASSSINTGELFF.

This clonotype was seen only a few times. This sequence joins TRBV5-1 and TRBJ2-7; D not resolved. V lost 0 bases, J lost 0 bases, and 10 bases lay in between. CDR1 is SGHRS and CDR2 is YFSETQ in the germline V gene. There are 15 residues in the CDR3. The CDR3: CASSLAVKTSYEQYF. The CDR3 DNA follows: TGCGCCAGCAGCTTGGCCGTTAAGACCTCCTACGAGCAGTACTTC.

This clonotype was counted a few times. The rearrangement links TRBV12-3 or TRBV12-4 to TRBJ2-1; D possibly uses TRBD1 or TRBD2 (6 bases each). V lost 3 bases and J 6 bases, leaving 15 bases between the germline ends. The CDR3 is 15 amino acids. The CDR3 coding sequence is TGTGCCAGCAGTTTGGGTTCGGGGGCGGGCAATGAGCAGTTCTTC. Its translation is CASSLGSGAGNEQFF.

The chain has TRBV28 and TRBJ2-7; D call uncertain. This CDR3 is built from 18 residues. Per the germline V gene, CDR1 is MDHEN and CDR2 is SYDVKM. Between the trimmed V and J ends, which lost 1 base and 4 bases, there was a span of 23 bases. The CDR3 reads CASSLSPGRPEYAYEQYF. The CDR3 region has the DNA TGTGCCAGCAGTTTATCCCCAGGCAGACCCGAGTACGCTTACGAGCAGTACTTC.

This chain links TRBV5-5 with TRBJ2-7, with 8 bases that match TRBD1. CDR1 and CDR2 (germline): SGHKS, YYEKEE (reference sequence). The CDR3 length is 15 residues. V gave up 4 bases and J gave up 3 bases; unmatched junction bases: 9. The CDR3 sequence: CASSRDRSMDYEQYF. The CDR3 DNA reads as TGTGCCAGCAGCCGGGACAGGTCCATGGACTACGAGCAGTACTTC.